This T cell receptor (beta chain) was sequenced for a study of blood T cells in healthy people across ages. The sample providers were healthy Caucasian people from Russia, aged about 6 to 90. There are a few counts of this clonotype. The germline V and J ends were trimmed by 5 bases and 2 bases, with 12 bases remaining between them. The CDR3 length is 14 residues. Germline assignment: CDR1 SEHNR and CDR2 FQNEAQ (reference sequence). Sample-barcoded 5' priming and a J-beta primer mix drove a second PCR of about 6 to 12 cycles. TCRdb reprocessed the 5' RACE reads via MiXCR and lists one record per CDR3 protein. This sample has about 1 million distinct CDR3 sequences, with over 35% found just once.

This chain connects TRBV7-9 to TRBJ1-2; tentative D call: TRBD1 (6 bases). Specimen: blood. The TCR sequence derives from a woman in her fifties or sixties in good health. DNA of the CDR3: TGTGCCAGCAGCCCATGGACAGAAAACTATGGCTACACCTTC. Protein sequence: CASSPWTENYGYTF.